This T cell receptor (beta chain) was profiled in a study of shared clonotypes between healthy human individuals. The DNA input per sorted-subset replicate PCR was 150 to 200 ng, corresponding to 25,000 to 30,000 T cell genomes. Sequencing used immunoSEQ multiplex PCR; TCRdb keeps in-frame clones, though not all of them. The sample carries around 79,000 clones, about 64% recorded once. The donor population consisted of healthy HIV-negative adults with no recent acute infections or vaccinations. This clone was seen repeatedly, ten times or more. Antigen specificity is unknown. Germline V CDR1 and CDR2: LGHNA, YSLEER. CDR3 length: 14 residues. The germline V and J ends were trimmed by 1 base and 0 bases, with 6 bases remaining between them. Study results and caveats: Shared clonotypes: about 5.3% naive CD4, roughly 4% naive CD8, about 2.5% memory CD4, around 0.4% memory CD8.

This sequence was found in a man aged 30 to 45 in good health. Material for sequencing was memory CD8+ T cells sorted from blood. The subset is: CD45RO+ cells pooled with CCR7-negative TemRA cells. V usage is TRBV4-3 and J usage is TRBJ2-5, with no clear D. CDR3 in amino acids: CASSQVDNQETQYF. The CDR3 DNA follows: TGCGCCAGCAGCCAAGTCGACAACCAAGAGACCCAGTACTTC.